Given below is one TCR beta chain in context. The target antigen is unknown. The germline CDR1 and CDR2 sequences are ENHRY and SYGVKD. This CDR3 has 14 residues. J gave up 3 bases and V 8 bases, and 7 bases lay outside the gene matches. The sample originates from a study of T cell repertoires in cytomegalovirus infection. Overall study context: From public TCR beta signatures came an indication of both CMV infection and matching HLA type.

Regarding the study as a whole: Cumulative frequency of public TCR beta families picked out carriers of CMV plus the relevant HLA. HLA-C-restricted CMV-specific TCR beta clonotypes were dominant in the ex vivo response.

Via MiXCR, TCRdb re-called the reads, giving one row per CDR3 protein. The sample holds some 700,000 distinct CDR3 sequences, less than 40% seen once. This receptor was taken from a human donor in good health (CMV status not recorded). Some clones in this sample may be carry-over from other donors' samples. What was sequenced was PBMCs. The rearrangement joins TRBV10-3 to TRBJ2-3, with 8 bases fitting TRBD1. CDR3 nucleotides: TGTGCCATCTCAGGGGGCTCGTTAACAGATACGCAGTATTTT. Translated: CAISGGSLTDTQYF.